This T cell receptor (beta chain) was recovered during a study of cytomegalovirus exposure and HLA in healthy donors. V trimming: 0 bases; J trimming: 4 bases; junction bases outside the gene matches: 10. The CDR3 length is 17 residues. Per germline, CDR1 SGHNT and CDR2 YYREEE (reference sequence). With respect to this clone: The antigen is not known.

Study outcomes and limitations: As confirmed in vitro, a few CMV-associated chains were specific for CMV antigens. Cytomegalovirus-associated TCR beta chains were listed, numbering some 170.

This table comes from immunoSEQ multiplex PCR, and its TCRdb copy is limited to in-frame clones, with some not included. The profile covers some 140,000 clones, with approximately 80% appearing a single time and roughly 27% taken by the ten largest. The sequenced sample consisted of PBMCs. The chain couples TRBV5-4 to TRBJ2-1; TRBD2 matches at 7 bases. The clonotype comes from a man aged 25 to 45 in good health and CMV-seropositive. CDR3 protein: CASSLATASGTYNEQFF. The CDR3 coding sequence is TGTGCCAGCAGCTTGGCCACGGCTAGCGGTACTTACAATGAGCAGTTCTTC.